The sequence of this TCR beta chain was determined in a study of response to subunit inactivated influenza vaccine. Study-level findings and limits: There was a suggestion from the authors that each seasonal influenza vaccination recruits few new T cells.

Each CDR3 protein gets one entry after TCRdb re-called the RT-PCR reads with MiXCR. The repertoire includes about 540,000 distinct CDR3 sequences, 12% to 15% of them detected once, and around 10% sits in the top ten. V was shortened by 5 bases and J by 5 bases, with 10 bases between the two germline ends. CDR1 is LNHDA, CDR2 SQIVND, per germline (reference sequence). The CDR3 is 13 residues long. Points on this clonotype: Its matching antigen is unknown.

The source of this sequence is a man in his fifties who received an inactivated influenza vaccine. Source: PBMCs from blood, taken 11 to 12 days after vaccination. V and J are TRBV19 and TRBJ2-1, with D hard to call. The CDR3 coding sequence is TGTGCCAGTAGTTCCGATTACAACAATGAGCAGTTCTTC. Translated: CASSSDYNNEQFF.